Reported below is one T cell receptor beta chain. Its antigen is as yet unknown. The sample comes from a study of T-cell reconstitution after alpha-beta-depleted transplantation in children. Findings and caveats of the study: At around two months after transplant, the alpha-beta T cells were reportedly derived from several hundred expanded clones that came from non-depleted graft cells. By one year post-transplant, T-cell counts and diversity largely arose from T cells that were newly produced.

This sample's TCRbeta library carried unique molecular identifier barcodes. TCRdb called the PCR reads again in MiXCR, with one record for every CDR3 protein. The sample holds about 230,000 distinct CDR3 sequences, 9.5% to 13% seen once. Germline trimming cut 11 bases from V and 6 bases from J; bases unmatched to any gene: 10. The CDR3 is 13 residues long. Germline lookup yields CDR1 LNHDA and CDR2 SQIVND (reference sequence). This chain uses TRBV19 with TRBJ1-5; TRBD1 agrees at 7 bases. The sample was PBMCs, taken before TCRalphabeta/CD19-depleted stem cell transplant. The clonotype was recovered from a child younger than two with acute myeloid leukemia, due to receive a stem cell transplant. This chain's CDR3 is CAATDREGQPQHF. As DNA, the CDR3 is TGTGCCGCCACCGACAGGGAGGGTCAGCCCCAGCATTTT.